This TCR beta chain is from a study of regulatory and conventional T cells in RAG deficiency. Genomic DNA came from blood conventional CD4+ T cells gated CD25-low CD127-high. The study, taken as a whole, reports: RAG-deficient patients showed markedly lower Shannon entropy and higher Simpson indices than control T-cell subsets.

To note about this clone: Its antigen is unknown.

The table came from immunoSEQ multiplex PCR; TCRdb's copy has only in-frame clones and leaves some out. Altogether fewer than 40,000 clones are present, 76% being singletons, with the ten largest covering 3.4%. The same specimen was also included in a second study, on regulatory T cells. That publication notes: Amplification used 52 TRBV primers and 13 TRBJ primers.

The sample comprised CD4+ effector T cells sorted from blood. The sequence came from a human donor in good health.

The CDR3 reads CASSLGQTNTEAFF. The DNA of the CDR3 is TGTGCCAGCAGCTTAGGGCAGACGAACACTGAAGCTTTCTTT. This sequence joins TRBV7-3 and TRBJ1-1; no firm D call. Germline lookup yields CDR1 SGHTA and CDR2 FQGTGA. The CDR3 runs 14 residues. Trimming stripped 2 bases from V and 1 base from J, with 8 bases between.